Below are 2 T cell receptor beta chains sequenced from a single sample in a study of T cell clonotyping in hematopoietic cell transplantation. The table came from immunoSEQ multiplex PCR; TCRdb's copy has only in-frame clones and leaves some out. The data show roughly 9,000 clones, 70% to 85% seen once. Sequencing was performed on PBMCs, taken at the time of graft-versus-host disease after allogeneic stem cell transplant. The origin of the receptors is a male patient aged 60-70 years who had an allogeneic stem cell transplant from an unrelated donor, so the T cells may come from the graft donor. Some clones in this sample may be carry-over from other donors' samples.

This chain links TRBV29-1 with TRBJ1-1, with D unclear. Germline lookup yields CDR1 SQVTM and CDR2 ANQGSEA. This CDR3 contains 14 residues. V was shortened by 5 bases and J by 0 bases, with 13 bases between the two germline ends. The CDR3 nucleotides are TGCAGCGTTCAACGACCCGGCATGAACACTGAAGCTTTCTTT. This gives the protein CSVQRPGMNTEAFF.

The chain employs TRBV27 and TRBJ1-4, with D possibly being TRBD1 (5 bases). The V end was cut by 5 bases, the J end by 8 bases, with 12 bases between. Germline CDR1 MNHEY, CDR2 SMNVEV (reference sequence). The CDR3 runs 13 residues. The CDR3: CASSARDGEKLFF. CDR3 coding DNA: TGTGCCAGCAGTGCTCGGGACGGGGAAAAACTGTTTTTT.